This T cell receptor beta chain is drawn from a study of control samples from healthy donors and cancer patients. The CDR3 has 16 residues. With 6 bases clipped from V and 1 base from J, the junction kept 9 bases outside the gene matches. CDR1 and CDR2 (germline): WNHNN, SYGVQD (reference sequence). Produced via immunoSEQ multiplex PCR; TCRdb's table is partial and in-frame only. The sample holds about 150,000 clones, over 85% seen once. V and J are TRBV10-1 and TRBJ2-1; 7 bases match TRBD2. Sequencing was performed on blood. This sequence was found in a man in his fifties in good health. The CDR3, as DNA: TGCGCCAGCAGCTTAGTCCCCGGGGGGTCCTACAATGAGCAGTTCTTC. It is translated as CASSLVPGGSYNEQFF.